These T cell receptor beta chains were read from a single sample in a study of T cell repertoires in cytomegalovirus infection. A single record per CDR3 protein comes from TCRdb applying MiXCR to the reads. The sample yields 650,000 to 850,000 distinct CDR3 sequences, about 27% seen once. For these receptors, no antigen is known. Here the sequenced sample was cultured CD8+ T cells from PBMCs, taken from culture after CMV antigen stimulation. Receptors originate from a human donor in good health (CMV status not recorded). Some clones in this sample may be carry-over from other donors' samples. Each CDR3 is given with its conserved first and last residue. D genes are given only for firm matches. The listing skips clone size in some rows; elsewhere it reads once, few, many or a size class.

clone_size j_call v_call d_call cdr3_nt cdr3_aa
- TRBJ2-3 TRBV7-9 - TGTGCCAGCAGCTTACAGGGATCTAGCACAGATACGCAGTATTTT CASSLQGSSTDTQYF
many TRBJ2-3 TRBV7-6 - TGTGCCAGCGCCCCAGTCCCCCAGGGGCCAAGCACAGATACGCAGTATTTT CASAPVPQGPSTDTQYF
- TRBJ2-1 TRBV3-1 - TGTGCCAGCAGCGTCGACAGCCTATACAATGAGCAGTTCTTC CASSVDSLYNEQFF
few TRBJ2-3 TRBV27 TRBD2 TGTGCCAGCAGTTTAACCAGCGGGGACCGCCCAGATACGCAGTATTTT CASSLTSGDRPDTQYF
- TRBJ2-1 TRBV6-1 - TGTGCCAGCAGTAGGACGGTATCCGAGCATTTGGATGAGCAGTTCTTC CASSRTVSEHLDEQFF
few TRBJ2-5 TRBV7-2 TRBD2 TGTGCCAGCAGCTTAGCAAATAGCGGGAGGGACCAGTACTTC CASSLANSGRDQYF
- TRBJ2-7 TRBV27 TRBD2 TGTGCCAGCAAGACTAGCGGGGGGTCCTACTCCTACGAGCAGTACTTC CASKTSGGSYSYEQYF
- TRBJ2-4 TRBV19 - TGTGCCAGTAGTACAGCGGTTGGTGTCCCCAAAAACATTCAGTACTTC CASSTAVGVPKNIQYF
- TRBJ2-3 TRBV7-8 - TGTGCCAGCAGCTTAGCCTTAGCCGGGGATACGCAGTATTTT CASSLALAGDTQYF
- TRBJ1-5 TRBV2 TRBD1 TGTGCCAGCAGTCAGGGGGCAGGGCAGCCCCAGCATTTT CASSQGAGQPQHF
- TRBJ1-4 TRBV7-8 - TGTGCCGGCAGCTTAGCCTGGAGAACTAATGAAAAACTGTTTTTT CAGSLAWRTNEKLFF
many TRBJ2-6 TRBV6-1 - TGTGCCAGCAGTAGGATCCAGGGGTCCGGGGCCAACGTCCTGACTTTC CASSRIQGSGANVLTF
- TRBJ2-3 TRBV10-3 - TGTGCCATCAGGCAGCCTACTAGCACAGATACGCAGTATTTT CAIRQPTSTDTQYF
few TRBJ2-5 TRBV12-3/TRBV12-4 - TGTGCCAGCAGTTTAGGCTGGGGGGTAGAGACCCAGTACTTC CASSLGWGVETQYF
- TRBJ1-5 TRBV7-8 - TGTGCCAGCAGCTACCAGACAGGTGTCGTGAGCAATCAGCCCCAGCATTTT CASSYQTGVVSNQPQHF
many TRBJ2-1 TRBV7-9 - TGTGCCAGCAGCTTAACACCATTTCGCGATCATGAGCAGTTCTTC CASSLTPFRDHEQFF
many TRBJ1-4 TRBV19 TRBD1 TGTGCCAGTAGCTTGGGGACAGAAGCTGAAGAAAAACTGTTTTTT CASSLGTEAEEKLFF
few TRBJ2-3 TRBV27 - TGTGCCAGCAGTTCCGGGGGGCGGCCAGATACGCAGTATTTT CASSSGGRPDTQYF
- TRBJ1-6 TRBV15 - TGTGCCACCAGCAGAGTCGCCTTAGGGATTTCACCCCTCCACTTT CATSRVALGISPLHF
many TRBJ1-2 TRBV12-3/TRBV12-4 - TGTGCCAGCAGTTTAAGTGGGACGGGGCAAGGCTACACCTTC CASSLSGTGQGYTF
- TRBJ2-3 TRBV19 TRBD2 TGTGCCAGTAGCCGGGTAGTGCGGGGGGGCACAGATACGCAGTATTTT CASSRVVRGGTDTQYF
- TRBJ1-2 TRBV20-1 - TGCAGTGCTAGAGAACACCCTCGACAGGAGAAATATGGCTACACCTTC CSAREHPRQEKYGYTF
- TRBJ1-2 TRBV5-1 - TGCGCCAGCAGCTTGAACAGGGACGGGAACTATGGCTACACCTTC CASSLNRDGNYGYTF
- TRBJ2-3 TRBV15 - TGTGCCACCAGCAGTGGATGGGACCCGGCAATGCCGTATACGCAGTATTTT CATSSGWDPAMPYTQYF
- TRBJ2-3 TRBV27 TRBD1 TGTGCCAGCAGTCGCCGGGACAGGTCCACAGATACGCAGTATTTT CASSRRDRSTDTQYF
few TRBJ2-1 TRBV6-2/TRBV6-3 TRBD2 TGTGCCAGCAGTTACATCGGCGGGGGGGCCTTCTACAATGAGCAGTTCTTC CASSYIGGGAFYNEQFF
- TRBJ2-7 TRBV19 - TGTGCCAGTAGTATAGGGCCGACAGTCTACGAGCAGTACTTC CASSIGPTVYEQYF
few TRBJ2-6 TRBV4-3 TRBD2 TGCGCCAGCAGCCAAGATCCTAGCGGGGGGGGCTCTGGGGCCAACGTCCTGACTTTC CASSQDPSGGGSGANVLTF
few TRBJ1-4 TRBV12-3/TRBV12-4 - TGTGCCAGCAGCCCAGGGGAGATTCATGAAAAACTGTTTTTT CASSPGEIHEKLFF
few TRBJ2-1 TRBV20-1 TRBD2 TGCAGTGCCCGCGGACTAGCGGGGGGGCTCTATGAGCAGTTCTTC CSARGLAGGLYEQFF
- TRBJ1-5 TRBV2 - TGTGCCAGCAGTGAAAGCGGGGTTGACAATCAGCCCCAGCATTTT CASSESGVDNQPQHF
few TRBJ1-1 TRBV7-6 - TGTGCCAGCAGTTTTAACAGGGTTGAAGCTTTCTTT CASSFNRVEAFF
few TRBJ1-1 TRBV12-3/TRBV12-4 - TGTGCCAGCAGTTTTGGCCCTGGCGGGGAGTTTGAAGCTTTCTTT CASSFGPGGEFEAFF
- TRBJ1-2 TRBV19 TRBD1 TGTGCCAGTAGTGGACCGGACAGGGGATACGGCTACACCTTC CASSGPDRGYGYTF
few TRBJ1-1 TRBV19 - TGTGCCAGTAGTATTACAGGAGACACTGAAGCTTTCTTT CASSITGDTEAFF
- TRBJ1-1 TRBV10-1 - TGCGCCAGCAAGAACTCGGGGGAGGAAGCTTTCTTT CASKNSGEEAFF
few TRBJ2-1 TRBV7-9 - TGTGCCAGCAGCGGGCACCCGGGACACGCTAGACCCGGGCCTTACAATGAGCAGTTCTTC CASSGHPGHARPGPYNEQFF
few TRBJ2-1 TRBV12-3/TRBV12-4 TRBD1 TGTGCCAGCAGCCCCGGGACAGGGATTTTAAATGAGCAGTTCTTC CASSPGTGILNEQFF
few TRBJ2-2 TRBV3-1 - TGTGCCAGCAGCTATGCAGGGGACACCGGGGAGCTGTTTTTT CASSYAGDTGELFF
few TRBJ1-2 TRBV5-4 - TGTGCCAGCAGCTTGGGGGGGCCGGCCGGCTATGGCTACACCTTC CASSLGGPAGYGYTF
many TRBJ2-5 TRBV7-2 TRBD2 TGTGCCAGCAGTGTGGACCTGGGAGGGCAAGAGACCCAGTACTTC CASSVDLGGQETQYF
few TRBJ2-5 TRBV5-6 - TGTGCCAGCAGCTTGAACCGATGGGAGACCCAGTACTTC CASSLNRWETQYF
- TRBJ1-1 TRBV12-3/TRBV12-4 TRBD1 TGTGCCAGCAGCTCAACCGGGACAGGGCGTCCTGAAGCTTTCTTT CASSSTGTGRPEAFF
few TRBJ2-1 TRBV11-3 - TGTGCCAGCAGCTTAGATTCAGGTGGTAGCAATGAGCAGTTCTTC CASSLDSGGSNEQFF
- TRBJ2-5 TRBV5-1 TRBD1 TGCGCCAGCAGCTTAGCAGGGGGAGCCCGAACGGAGACCCAGTACTTC CASSLAGGARTETQYF
few TRBJ2-2 TRBV7-6 TRBD1 TGTGCCAGCAGCTTAACGCACAGGGGAGTGTGGACCGGGGAGCTGTTTTTT CASSLTHRGVWTGELFF
- TRBJ2-2 TRBV20-1 TRBD1 TGCAGTGCTAGTACGCGTCGGACAGGGGTGAACACCGGGGAGCTGTTTTTT CSASTRRTGVNTGELFF
- TRBJ1-1 TRBV5-1 - TGCGCCAGCAGCTTGGCCCTGGGGCGGGACACTGAAGCTTTCTTT CASSLALGRDTEAFF
few TRBJ1-2 TRBV6-6 - TGTGCCAGCAGTTTCCGGGGTGGAAGGGACTATGGCTACACCTTC CASSFRGGRDYGYTF
few TRBJ1-6 TRBV6-2/TRBV6-3 TRBD1 TGTGCCAGCAGTTACGACCCCGACAGGGGGAATTCACCCCTCCACTTT CASSYDPDRGNSPLHF
- TRBJ2-1 TRBV12-3/TRBV12-4 - TGTGCCAGCAGCGGTAGAATCTATGAGCAGTTCTTC CASSGRIYEQFF
- TRBJ2-5 TRBV6-6 TRBD1 TGTGCCACCTACAGGGGGTATTCAAGGGAGACCCAGTACTTC CATYRGYSRETQYF
few TRBJ2-2 TRBV12-3/TRBV12-4 - TGTGCCAGCAGCCCTGGAGTCCGCGGGGAGCTGTTTTTT CASSPGVRGELFF
- TRBJ2-4 TRBV12-3/TRBV12-4 TRBD1 TGTGCCAGCACCGCGCCGGGACAGGATACCATTCAGTACTTC CASTAPGQDTIQYF
- TRBJ2-1 TRBV7-7 - TGTGCTAGCAGCTTAGAAACCTCAGGGGTATATGAGCAGTTCTTC CASSLETSGVYEQFF
- TRBJ1-2 TRBV27 - TGTGCCAGCAGTTTGACAAGGACACTTCGGGACTATGGCTACACCTTC CASSLTRTLRDYGYTF
- TRBJ2-3 TRBV12-3/TRBV12-4 TRBD2 TGTGCCAACAGCCTACTAGCGGGGGGCCCTGATACGCAGTATTTT CANSLLAGGPDTQYF
few TRBJ1-1 TRBV20-1 TRBD1 TGCAGTGCTAGAGAAAGGGACAGAGACACTGAAGCTTTCTTT CSARERDRDTEAFF
- TRBJ2-5 TRBV27 TRBD1 TGTGCCAGCAGTCCGAGGGGGCGTGGATCCCAAGAGACCCAGTACTTC CASSPRGRGSQETQYF